The entry that follows covers one T cell receptor beta chain sequence. Here immunoSEQ multiplex PCR was the method, and the copy in TCRdb shows in-frame clones only, minus some. The sample contains 73,000 or so clones, roughly 90% of which appear only once. The record originates from a study of technical replicates of blood from a handful of donors. The CDR3 runs 15 residues. CDR1 is SEHNR and CDR2 is FQNEAQ in the germline V gene (reference sequence). The V gene end was trimmed by 1 base and the J gene end by 4 bases; junction bases not matched to a gene: 4. The sequence was collected from a human donor in good health. Sequenced input: T cells isolated from PBMCs. The rearrangement joins TRBV7-9 to TRBJ2-1; 7 positions agree with TRBD1. The CDR3 nucleotides read TGTGCCAGCAGCTTAGGGTCGGGACAGTACAATGAGCAGTTCTTC. Translated, it gives CASSLGSGQYNEQFF. Combining the CDR3 with reference TRBV7-9 and TRBJ2-1 gives the whole variable domain DTGVSQNPRHKITKRGQNVTFRCDPISEHNRLYWYRQTLGQGPEFLTYFQNEAQLEKSRLLSDRFSAERPKGSFSTLEIQRTEQGDSAMYLCASSLGSGQYNEQFFGPGTRLTVL.